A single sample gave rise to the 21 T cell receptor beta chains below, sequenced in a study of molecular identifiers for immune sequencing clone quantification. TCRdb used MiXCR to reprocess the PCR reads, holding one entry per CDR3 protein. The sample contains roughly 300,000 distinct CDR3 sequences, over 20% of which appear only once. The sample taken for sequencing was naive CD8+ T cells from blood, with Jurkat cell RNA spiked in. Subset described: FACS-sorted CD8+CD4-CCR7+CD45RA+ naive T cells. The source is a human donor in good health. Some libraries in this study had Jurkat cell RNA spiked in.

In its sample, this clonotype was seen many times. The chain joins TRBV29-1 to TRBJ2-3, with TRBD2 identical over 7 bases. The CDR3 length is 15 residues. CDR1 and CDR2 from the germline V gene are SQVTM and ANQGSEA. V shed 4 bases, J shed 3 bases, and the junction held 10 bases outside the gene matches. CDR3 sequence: CSVAGGGEGTDTQYF. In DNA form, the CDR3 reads TGCAGCGTTGCCGGCGGGGGTGAAGGGACAGATACGCAGTATTTT.

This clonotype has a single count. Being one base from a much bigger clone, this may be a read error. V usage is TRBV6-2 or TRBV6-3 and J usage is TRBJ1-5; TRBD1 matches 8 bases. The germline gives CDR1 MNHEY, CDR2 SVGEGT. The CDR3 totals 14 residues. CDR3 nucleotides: TGTGCCGGCAGTCGCGGACAGGGCGATCAGCCCCAGCATTTT. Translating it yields CAGSRGQGDQPQHF.

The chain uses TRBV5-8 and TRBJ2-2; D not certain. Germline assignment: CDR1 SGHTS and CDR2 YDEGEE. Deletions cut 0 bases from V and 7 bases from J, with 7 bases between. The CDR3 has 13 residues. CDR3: CASSLDGNGELFF. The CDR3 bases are TGTGCCAGCAGCTTGGATGGGAACGGGGAGCTGTTTTTT.

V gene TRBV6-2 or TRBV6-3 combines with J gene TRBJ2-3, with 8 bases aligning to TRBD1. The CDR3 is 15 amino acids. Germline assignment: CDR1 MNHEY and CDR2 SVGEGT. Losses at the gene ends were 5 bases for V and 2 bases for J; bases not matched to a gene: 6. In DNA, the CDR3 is TGTGCCAGCAGTGCGGGACAGGCTTACACAGATACGCAGTATTTT. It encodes CASSAGQAYTDTQYF.

The CDR3 spells CAISESVYEQYF. DNA of the CDR3: TGTGCCATCAGTGAGTCCGTCTACGAGCAGTACTTC. The chain joins TRBV10-3 to TRBJ2-7; no reliable D call. The germline V gene encodes CDR1 ENHRY and CDR2 SYGVKD. The CDR3 spans 12 residues. Trimming pared 0 bases from V and 3 bases from J, leaving 3 bases between.

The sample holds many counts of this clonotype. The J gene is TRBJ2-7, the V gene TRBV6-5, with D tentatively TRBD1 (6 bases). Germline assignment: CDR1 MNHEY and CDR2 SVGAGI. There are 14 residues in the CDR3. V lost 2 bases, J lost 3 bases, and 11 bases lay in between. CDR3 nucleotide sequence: TGTGCCAGCAGTTACACAAACAGGGACTACGAGCAGTACTTC. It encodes CASSYTNRDYEQYF.

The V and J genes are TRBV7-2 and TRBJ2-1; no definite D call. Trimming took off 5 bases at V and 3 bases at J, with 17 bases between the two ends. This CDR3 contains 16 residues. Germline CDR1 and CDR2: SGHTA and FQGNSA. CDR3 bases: TGTGCCAGCAGCAGCTCCGTCGCGGTACTCTACAATGAGCAGTTCTTC. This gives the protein CASSSSVAVLYNEQFF.

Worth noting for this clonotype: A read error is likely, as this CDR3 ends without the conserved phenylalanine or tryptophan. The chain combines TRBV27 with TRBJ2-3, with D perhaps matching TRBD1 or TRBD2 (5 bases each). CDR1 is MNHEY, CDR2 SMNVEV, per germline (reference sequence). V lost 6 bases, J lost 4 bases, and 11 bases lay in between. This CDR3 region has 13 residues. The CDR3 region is CASSFVGADTQYS. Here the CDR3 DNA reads TGTGCCAGCAGCTTCGTGGGGGCAGATACGCAGTATTCT.

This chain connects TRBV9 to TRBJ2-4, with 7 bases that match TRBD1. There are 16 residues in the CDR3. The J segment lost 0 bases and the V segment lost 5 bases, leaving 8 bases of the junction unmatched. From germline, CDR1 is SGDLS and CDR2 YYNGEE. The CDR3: CASRIQGRLAKNIQYF. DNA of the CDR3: TGTGCCAGCAGGATACAGGGGCGTCTAGCCAAAAACATTCAGTACTTC.

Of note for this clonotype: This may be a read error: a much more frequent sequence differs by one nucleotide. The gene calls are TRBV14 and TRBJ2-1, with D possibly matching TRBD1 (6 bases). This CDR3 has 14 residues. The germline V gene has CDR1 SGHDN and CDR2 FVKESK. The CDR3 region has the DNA TGTGTCAGCAGCCAAGAGTACAGGGTGAATGAGCAGTTCTTC. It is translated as CVSSQEYRVNEQFF.

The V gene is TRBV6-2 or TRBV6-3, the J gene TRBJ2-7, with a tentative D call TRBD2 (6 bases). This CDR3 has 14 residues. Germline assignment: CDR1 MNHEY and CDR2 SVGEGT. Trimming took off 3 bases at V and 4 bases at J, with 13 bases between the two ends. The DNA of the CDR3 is TGTGCCAGCAGTTATTTGGGACTGGCGTACGAGCAGTACTTC. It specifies CASSYLGLAYEQYF.

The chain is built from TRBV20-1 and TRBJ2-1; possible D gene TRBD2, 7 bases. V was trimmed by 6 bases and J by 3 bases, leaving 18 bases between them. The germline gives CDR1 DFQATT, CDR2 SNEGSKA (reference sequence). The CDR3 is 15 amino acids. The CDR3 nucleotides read TGCAGTGCCCGGGGCCCGGGGGGCGGCTACAATGAGCAGTTCTTC. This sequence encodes CSARGPGGGYNEQFF.

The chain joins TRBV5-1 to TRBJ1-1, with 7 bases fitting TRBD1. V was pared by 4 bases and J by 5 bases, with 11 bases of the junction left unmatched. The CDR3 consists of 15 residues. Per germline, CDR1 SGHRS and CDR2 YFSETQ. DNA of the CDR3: TGCGCCAGCAGCCCATCACGACAGGGCAGAACTGAAGCTTTCTTT. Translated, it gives CASSPSRQGRTEAFF.

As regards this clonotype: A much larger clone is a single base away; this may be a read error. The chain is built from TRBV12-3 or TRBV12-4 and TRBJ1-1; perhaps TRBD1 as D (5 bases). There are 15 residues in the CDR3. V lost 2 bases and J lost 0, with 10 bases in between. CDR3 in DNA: TGTGCCAGCAGTTTATCGGGACTCATGAACACTGAAGCTTTCTTT. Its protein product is CASSLSGLMNTEAFF.

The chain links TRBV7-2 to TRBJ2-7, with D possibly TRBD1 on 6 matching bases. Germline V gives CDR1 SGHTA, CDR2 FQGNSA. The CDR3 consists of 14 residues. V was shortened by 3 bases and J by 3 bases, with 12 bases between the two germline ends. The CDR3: CASSLGTQVYEQYF. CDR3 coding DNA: TGTGCCAGCAGCTTGGGGACACAAGTCTACGAGCAGTACTTC.

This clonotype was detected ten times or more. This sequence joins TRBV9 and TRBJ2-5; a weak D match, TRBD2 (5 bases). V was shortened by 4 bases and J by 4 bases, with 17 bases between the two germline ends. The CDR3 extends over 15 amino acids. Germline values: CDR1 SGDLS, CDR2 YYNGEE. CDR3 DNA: TGTGCCAGCAGCAGCTCCGGTGAGCGGCGAGAGACCCAGTACTTC. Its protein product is CASSSSGERRETQYF.

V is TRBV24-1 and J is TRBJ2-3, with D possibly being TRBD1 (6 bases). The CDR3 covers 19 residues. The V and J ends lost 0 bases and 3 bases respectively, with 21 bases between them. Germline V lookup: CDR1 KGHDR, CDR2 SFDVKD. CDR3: CATSDLDPSRGQPTDTQYF. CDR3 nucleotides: TGTGCCACCAGTGATTTGGACCCCTCCAGAGGACAGCCAACAGATACGCAGTATTTT.

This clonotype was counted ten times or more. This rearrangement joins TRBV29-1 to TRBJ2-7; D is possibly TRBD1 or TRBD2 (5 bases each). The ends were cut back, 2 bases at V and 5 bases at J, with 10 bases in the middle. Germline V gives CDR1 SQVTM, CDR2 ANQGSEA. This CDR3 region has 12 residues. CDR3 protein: CSVEQGEDEQYF. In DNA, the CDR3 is TGCAGCGTTGAACAGGGAGAAGACGAGCAGTACTTC.

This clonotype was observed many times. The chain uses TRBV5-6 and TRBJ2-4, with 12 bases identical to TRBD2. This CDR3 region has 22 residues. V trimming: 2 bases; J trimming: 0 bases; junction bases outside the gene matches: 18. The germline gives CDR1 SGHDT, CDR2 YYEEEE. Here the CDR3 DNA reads TGTGCCAGCAGCTTATACTACCTAGCGGGAGGGCCAAAAGAGCTAGCCAAAAACATTCAGTACTTC. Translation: CASSLYYLAGGPKELAKNIQYF.

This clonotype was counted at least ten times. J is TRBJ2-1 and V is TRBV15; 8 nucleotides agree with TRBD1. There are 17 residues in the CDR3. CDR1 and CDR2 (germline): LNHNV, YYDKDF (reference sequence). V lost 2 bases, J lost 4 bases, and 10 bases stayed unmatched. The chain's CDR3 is CATSRLRGQATYNEQFF. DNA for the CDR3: TGTGCCACCAGCAGACTAAGGGGACAGGCGACGTACAATGAGCAGTTCTTC.

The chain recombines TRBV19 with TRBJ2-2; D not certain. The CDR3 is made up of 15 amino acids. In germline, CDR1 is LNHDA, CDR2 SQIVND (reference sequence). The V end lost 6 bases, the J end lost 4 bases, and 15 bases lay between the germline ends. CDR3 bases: TGTGCCAGTAGAGTCCAGGCATACGGCACCGGGGAGCTGTTTTTT. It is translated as CASRVQAYGTGELFF. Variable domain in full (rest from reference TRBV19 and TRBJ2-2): DGGITQSPKYLFRKEGQNVTLSCEQNLNHDAMYWYRQDPGQGLRLIYYSQIVNDFQKGDIAEGYSVSREKKESFPLTVTSAQKNPTAFYLCASRVQAYGTGELFFGEGSRLTVL.